The entry below describes one TCR beta chain. Its antigen is currently unknown. Treatment in this sample: oral pan-JAK inhibitor, 5-10 mg twice daily. The CDR3 consists of 16 residues. Trimming stripped 2 bases from V and 1 base from J, with 18 bases between. From germline, CDR1 is SQVTM and CDR2 ANQGSEA. The sequencing template was cDNA reverse transcribed from extracted RNA. Method: immunoSEQ multiplex PCR; TCRdb's copy keeps in-frame clones and lacks some. Of about 120,000 clones listed, approximately 52% are singletons. The sample is drawn from a study of CD8+ T cells in alopecia areata. Study results and limitations: Normal skin's resident alphabeta T cells are also sequenced in scalp samples.

The sample here was CD8+ T cells sorted from blood, taken at week 4, from a patient treated with tofacitinib. The source is a human donor with alopecia areata. The chain uses TRBV29-1 and TRBJ2-7, with D possibly TRBD2 on 5 matching bases. CDR3 DNA: TGCAGCGTTGAATGGGGAGTCGGTAAAGGGTCCTACGAGCAGTACTTC. Translation gives CSVEWGVGKGSYEQYF.